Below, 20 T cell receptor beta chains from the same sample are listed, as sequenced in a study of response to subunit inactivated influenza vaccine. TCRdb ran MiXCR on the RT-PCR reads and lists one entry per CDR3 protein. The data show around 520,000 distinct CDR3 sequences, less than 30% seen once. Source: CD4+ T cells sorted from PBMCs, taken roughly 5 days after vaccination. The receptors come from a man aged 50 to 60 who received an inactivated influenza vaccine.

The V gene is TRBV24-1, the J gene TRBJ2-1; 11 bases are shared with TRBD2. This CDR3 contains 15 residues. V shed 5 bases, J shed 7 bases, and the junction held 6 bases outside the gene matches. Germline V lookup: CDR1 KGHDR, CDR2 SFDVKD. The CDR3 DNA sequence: TGTGCCACCAGTGTTCTAGCGGGGGGCCGAAATGAGCAGTTCTTC. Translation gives CATSVLAGGRNEQFF.

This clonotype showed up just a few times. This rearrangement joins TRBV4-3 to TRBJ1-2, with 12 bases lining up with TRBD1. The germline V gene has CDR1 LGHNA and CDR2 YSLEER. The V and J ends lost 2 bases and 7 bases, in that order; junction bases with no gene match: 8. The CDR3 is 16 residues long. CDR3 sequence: CASSQPGTGGASGYTF. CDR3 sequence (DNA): TGCGCCAGCAGCCAACCCGGGACAGGGGGCGCGTCTGGCTACACCTTC.

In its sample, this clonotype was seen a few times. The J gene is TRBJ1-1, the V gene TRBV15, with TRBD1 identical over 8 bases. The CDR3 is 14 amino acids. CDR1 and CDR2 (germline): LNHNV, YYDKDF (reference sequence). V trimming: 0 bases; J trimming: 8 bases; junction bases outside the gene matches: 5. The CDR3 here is CATSRDRGPVEAFF. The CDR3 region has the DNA TGTGCCACCAGCAGAGACAGGGGGCCGGTGGAAGCTTTCTTT. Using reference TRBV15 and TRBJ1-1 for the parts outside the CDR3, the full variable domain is DAMVIQNPRYQVTQFGKPVTLSCSQTLNHNVMYWYQQKSSQAPKLLFHYYDKDFNNEADTPDNFQSRRPNTSFCFLDIRSPGLGDTAMYLCATSRDRGPVEAFFGQGTRLTVV.

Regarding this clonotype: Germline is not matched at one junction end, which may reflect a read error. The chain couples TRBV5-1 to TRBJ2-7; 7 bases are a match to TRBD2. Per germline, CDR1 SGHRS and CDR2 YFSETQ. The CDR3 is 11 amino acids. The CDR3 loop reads CASSSQRDLFF. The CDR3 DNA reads TGCGCCAGCAGCTCCCAGCGGGACCTCTTTTTC.

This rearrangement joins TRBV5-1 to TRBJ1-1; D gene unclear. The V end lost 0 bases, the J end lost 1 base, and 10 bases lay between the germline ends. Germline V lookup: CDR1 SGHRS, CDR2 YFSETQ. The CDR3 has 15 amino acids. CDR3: CASSLAPGGNTEAFF. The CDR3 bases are TGCGCCAGCAGCTTGGCTCCAGGAGGGAACACTGAAGCTTTCTTT.

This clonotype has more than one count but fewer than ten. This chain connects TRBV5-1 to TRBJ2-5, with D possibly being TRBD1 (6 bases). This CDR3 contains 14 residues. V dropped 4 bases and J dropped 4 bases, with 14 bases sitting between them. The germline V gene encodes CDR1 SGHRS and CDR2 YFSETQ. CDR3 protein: CASSPSDRSETQYF. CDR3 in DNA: TGCGCCAGCAGCCCAAGTGACAGGTCAGAGACCCAGTACTTC.

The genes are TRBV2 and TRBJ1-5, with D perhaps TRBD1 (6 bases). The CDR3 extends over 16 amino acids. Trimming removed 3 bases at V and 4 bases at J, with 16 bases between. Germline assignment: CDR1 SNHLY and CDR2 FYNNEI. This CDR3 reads CASSEFQGTSNQPQHF. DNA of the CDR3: TGTGCCAGCAGTGAGTTCCAGGGGACATCGAATCAGCCCCAGCATTTT.

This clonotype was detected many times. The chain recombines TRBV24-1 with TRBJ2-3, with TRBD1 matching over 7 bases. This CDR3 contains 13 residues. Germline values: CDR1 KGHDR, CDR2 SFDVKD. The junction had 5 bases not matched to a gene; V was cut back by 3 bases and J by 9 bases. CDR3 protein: CATSDRQGGTQYF. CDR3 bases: TGTGCCACCAGTGATAGACAGGGTGGGACGCAGTATTTT.

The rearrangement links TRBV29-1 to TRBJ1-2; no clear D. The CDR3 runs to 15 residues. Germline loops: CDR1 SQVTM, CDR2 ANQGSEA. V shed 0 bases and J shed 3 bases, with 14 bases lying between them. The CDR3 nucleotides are TGCAGCGTTGAAGATATCACAGATTCCCACTATGGCTACACCTTC. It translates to CSVEDITDSHYGYTF.

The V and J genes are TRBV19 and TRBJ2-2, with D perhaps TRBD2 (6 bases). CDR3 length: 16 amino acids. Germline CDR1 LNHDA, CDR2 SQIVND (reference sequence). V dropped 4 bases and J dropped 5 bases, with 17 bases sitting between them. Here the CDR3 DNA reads TGTGCCAGTAGTACCTTGACTAGTAGAAGGACCGGGGAGCTGTTTTTT. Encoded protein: CASSTLTSRRTGELFF. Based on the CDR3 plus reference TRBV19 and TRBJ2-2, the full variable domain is DGGITQSPKYLFRKEGQNVTLSCEQNLNHDAMYWYRQDPGQGLRLIYYSQIVNDFQKGDIAEGYSVSREKKESFPLTVTSAQKNPTAFYLCASSTLTSRRTGELFFGEGSRLTVL.

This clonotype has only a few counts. CDR3 DNA: TGCAGTGCTAGACCCATAACCGGGACTAGCGGGGGCGAGACGCAGTATTTT. Its translation: CSARPITGTSGGETQYF. This chain connects TRBV20-1 to TRBJ2-3; 14 bases match TRBD2. Germline V lookup: CDR1 DFQATT, CDR2 SNEGSKA (reference sequence). The CDR3 has 17 amino acids. Losses at the gene ends were 2 bases for V and 9 bases for J; bases not matched to a gene: 13.

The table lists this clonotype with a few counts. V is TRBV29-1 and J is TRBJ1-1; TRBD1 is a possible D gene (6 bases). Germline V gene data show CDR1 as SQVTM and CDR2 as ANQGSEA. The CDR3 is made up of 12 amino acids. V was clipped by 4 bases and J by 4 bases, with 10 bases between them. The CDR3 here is CSVAGAVTEAFF. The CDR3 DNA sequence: TGCAGCGTTGCGGGGGCTGTCACTGAAGCTTTCTTT.

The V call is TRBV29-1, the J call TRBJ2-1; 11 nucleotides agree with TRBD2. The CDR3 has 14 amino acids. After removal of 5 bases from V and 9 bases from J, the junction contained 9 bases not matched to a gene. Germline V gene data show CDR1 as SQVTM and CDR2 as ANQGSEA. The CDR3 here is CSVTTSGAFTEQFF. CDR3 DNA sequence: TGCAGCGTTACGACTAGCGGGGCGTTTACTGAGCAGTTCTTC.

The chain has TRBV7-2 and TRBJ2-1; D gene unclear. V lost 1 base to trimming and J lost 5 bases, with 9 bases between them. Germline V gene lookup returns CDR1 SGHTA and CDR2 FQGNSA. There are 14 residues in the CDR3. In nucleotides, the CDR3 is TGTGCCAGCAGCTTAGAAGGCAGAAACAATGAGCAGTTCTTC. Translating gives CASSLEGRNNEQFF.

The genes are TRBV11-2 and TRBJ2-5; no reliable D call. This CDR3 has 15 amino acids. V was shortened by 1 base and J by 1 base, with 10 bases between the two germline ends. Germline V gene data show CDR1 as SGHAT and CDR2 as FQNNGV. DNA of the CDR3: TGTGCCAGCAGCTTAGGCGACTGGAGCCAAGAGACCCAGTACTTC. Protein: CASSLGDWSQETQYF.

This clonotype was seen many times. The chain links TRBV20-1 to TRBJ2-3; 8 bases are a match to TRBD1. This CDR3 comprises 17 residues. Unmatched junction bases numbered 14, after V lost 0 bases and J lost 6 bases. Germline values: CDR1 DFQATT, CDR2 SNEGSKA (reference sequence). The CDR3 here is CSARDPRTGTTVDTQYF. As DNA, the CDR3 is TGCAGTGCTAGAGATCCCCGGACAGGGACGACTGTGGATACGCAGTATTTT.

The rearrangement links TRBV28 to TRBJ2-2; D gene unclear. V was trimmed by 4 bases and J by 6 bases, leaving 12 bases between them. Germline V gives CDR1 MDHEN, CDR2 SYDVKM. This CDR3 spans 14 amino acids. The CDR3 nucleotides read TGTGCCAGCAGTTATCTCCGGATAGCCGGGGAGCTGTTTTTT. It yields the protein CASSYLRIAGELFF.

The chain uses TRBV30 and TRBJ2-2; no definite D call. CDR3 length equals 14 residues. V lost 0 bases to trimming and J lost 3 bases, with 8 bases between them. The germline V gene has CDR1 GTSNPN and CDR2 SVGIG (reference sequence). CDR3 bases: TGTGCCTGGAGTGTGGAAAGATACACCGGGGAGCTGTTTTTT. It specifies CAWSVERYTGELFF. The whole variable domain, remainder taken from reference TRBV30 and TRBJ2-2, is SQTIHQWPATLVQPVGSPLSLECTVEGTSNPNLYWYRQAAGRGLQLLFYSVGIGQISSEVPQNLSASRPQDRQFILSSKKLLLSDSGFYLCAWSVERYTGELFFGEGSRLTVL.

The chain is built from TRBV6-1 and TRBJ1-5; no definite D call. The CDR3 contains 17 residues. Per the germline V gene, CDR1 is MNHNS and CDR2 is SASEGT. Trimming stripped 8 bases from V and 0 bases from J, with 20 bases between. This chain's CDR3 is CASSEASGGYSNQPQHF. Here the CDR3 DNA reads TGTGCCAGCTCGGAGGCCAGTGGTGGATATAGCAATCAGCCCCAGCATTTT.

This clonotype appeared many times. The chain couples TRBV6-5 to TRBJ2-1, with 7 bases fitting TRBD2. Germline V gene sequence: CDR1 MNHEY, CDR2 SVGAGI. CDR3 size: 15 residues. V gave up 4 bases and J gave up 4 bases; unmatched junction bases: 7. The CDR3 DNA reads TGTGCCAGCAGTTTACGACTAGCCCCTTACAATGAGCAGTTCTTC. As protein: CASSLRLAPYNEQFF.